This is a list of T cell receptor beta chains from one sample in a study of T cell responses to AZD1222 COVID-19 vaccine. Sequencing used immunoSEQ multiplex PCR; TCRdb keeps in-frame clones, though not all of them. The clone table shows about 140,000 clones, with the ten largest holding 2.2%. Sequencing was performed on peripheral blood. These receptors were collected from an adult in good health. Both conserved end residues are part of each CDR3. Each record gives: J gene, D gene, V gene, CDR3 DNA, CDR3 protein. A D gene is named only where the DNA matches it firmly.

j_call: TRBJ1-1; d_call: -; v_call: TRBV2; cdr3_nt: TGTGCCAGCAGGGACAGTGAAGCTTTCTTT; cdr3_aa: CASRDSEAFF
j_call: TRBJ1-2; d_call: TRBD1; v_call: TRBV20-1; cdr3_nt: TGCAGTGCTAGTCAGGGGACAGGGCCGAATGGCTACACCTTC; cdr3_aa: CSASQGTGPNGYTF
j_call: TRBJ1-5; d_call: -; v_call: TRBV2; cdr3_nt: TGTGCCAGCAGGGGAGACTCCGCGCGGCAGCCCCAGCATTTT; cdr3_aa: CASRGDSARQPQHF
j_call: TRBJ1-1; d_call: TRBD1; v_call: TRBV27; cdr3_nt: TGTGCCAGCAGTTCCGGGACAGTCATGAACACTGAAGCTTTCTTT; cdr3_aa: CASSSGTVMNTEAFF
j_call: TRBJ2-3; d_call: -; v_call: TRBV9; cdr3_nt: TGTGCCAGCAGCGTAGGTATACGAGATACGCAGTATTTT; cdr3_aa: CASSVGIRDTQYF
j_call: TRBJ1-1; d_call: TRBD1; v_call: TRBV11-3; cdr3_nt: TGTGCCAGCAGCTCCCGGACAGGTCTGAACACTGAAGCTTTCTTT; cdr3_aa: CASSSRTGLNTEAFF
j_call: TRBJ1-1; d_call: TRBD1; v_call: TRBV6-1; cdr3_nt: TGTGCCAGCAGTGAAGCCAGGGGGATGAACACTGAAGCTTTCTTT; cdr3_aa: CASSEARGMNTEAFF
j_call: TRBJ1-4; d_call: -; v_call: TRBV7-2; cdr3_nt: TGTGCCAGCAGCTCCCTCGGGGGGGGAGGTGAAAAACTGTTTTTT; cdr3_aa: CASSSLGGGGEKLFF
j_call: TRBJ2-1; d_call: -; v_call: TRBV9; cdr3_nt: TGTGCCAGCAGCGTATCCCTCCAGGCGTCAAGGGGGGGGCCCTACAATGAGCAGTTCTTC; cdr3_aa: CASSVSLQASRGGPYNEQFF
j_call: TRBJ2-7; d_call: TRBD2; v_call: TRBV6-5; cdr3_nt: TGTGCCAGCAGTACCGGACTAGGGCCCTACGAGCAGTACTTC; cdr3_aa: CASSTGLGPYEQYF
j_call: TRBJ2-1; d_call: TRBD2; v_call: TRBV19; cdr3_nt: TGTGTCAGTAGTAATAGCGGGGGGGCCCACGAGCAGTTCTTC; cdr3_aa: CVSSNSGGAHEQFF
j_call: TRBJ2-1; d_call: TRBD2; v_call: TRBV9; cdr3_nt: TGTGCCAGCAGCCCAATAGGGATGGGGGGGACGAGGGATGAGCAGTTCTTC; cdr3_aa: CASSPIGMGGTRDEQFF
j_call: TRBJ1-2; d_call: TRBD1; v_call: TRBV15; cdr3_nt: TGTGCCACCAGCGGGACAGGGACCCGAGCTAACTATGGCTACACCTTC; cdr3_aa: CATSGTGTRANYGYTF
j_call: TRBJ1-3; d_call: -; v_call: TRBV9; cdr3_nt: TGTGCCAGCAGCGTAGTGGCAACCCTCTCTGGAAACACCATATATTTT; cdr3_aa: CASSVVATLSGNTIYF
j_call: TRBJ2-5; d_call: TRBD2; v_call: TRBV2; cdr3_nt: TGTGCCAGCTCCCCGGGACTAGCGGGGGGGGGACAAGAGACCCAGTACTTC; cdr3_aa: CASSPGLAGGGQETQYF
j_call: TRBJ2-6; d_call: -; v_call: TRBV7-3; cdr3_nt: TGTGCCAGCAGCTCTTCTGGGGCCAACGTCCTGACTTTC; cdr3_aa: CASSSSGANVLTF
j_call: TRBJ1-1; d_call: -; v_call: TRBV4-3; cdr3_nt: TGCGCCAGCAGCCTGACAAGGATGAACACTGAAGCTTTCTTT; cdr3_aa: CASSLTRMNTEAFF
j_call: TRBJ2-7; d_call: -; v_call: TRBV2; cdr3_nt: TGTGCCAGCAGTGTGGACACCTACTACGAGCAGTACTTC; cdr3_aa: CASSVDTYYEQYF
j_call: TRBJ2-3; d_call: -; v_call: TRBV10-3; cdr3_nt: TGTGCCATCAGTTCAGGGAGACGCACAGATACGCAGTATTTT; cdr3_aa: CAISSGRRTDTQYF
j_call: TRBJ1-4; d_call: -; v_call: TRBV20-1; cdr3_nt: TGCAGTGCTATGAGTGGAAAACTGTTTTTT; cdr3_aa: CSAMSGKLFF